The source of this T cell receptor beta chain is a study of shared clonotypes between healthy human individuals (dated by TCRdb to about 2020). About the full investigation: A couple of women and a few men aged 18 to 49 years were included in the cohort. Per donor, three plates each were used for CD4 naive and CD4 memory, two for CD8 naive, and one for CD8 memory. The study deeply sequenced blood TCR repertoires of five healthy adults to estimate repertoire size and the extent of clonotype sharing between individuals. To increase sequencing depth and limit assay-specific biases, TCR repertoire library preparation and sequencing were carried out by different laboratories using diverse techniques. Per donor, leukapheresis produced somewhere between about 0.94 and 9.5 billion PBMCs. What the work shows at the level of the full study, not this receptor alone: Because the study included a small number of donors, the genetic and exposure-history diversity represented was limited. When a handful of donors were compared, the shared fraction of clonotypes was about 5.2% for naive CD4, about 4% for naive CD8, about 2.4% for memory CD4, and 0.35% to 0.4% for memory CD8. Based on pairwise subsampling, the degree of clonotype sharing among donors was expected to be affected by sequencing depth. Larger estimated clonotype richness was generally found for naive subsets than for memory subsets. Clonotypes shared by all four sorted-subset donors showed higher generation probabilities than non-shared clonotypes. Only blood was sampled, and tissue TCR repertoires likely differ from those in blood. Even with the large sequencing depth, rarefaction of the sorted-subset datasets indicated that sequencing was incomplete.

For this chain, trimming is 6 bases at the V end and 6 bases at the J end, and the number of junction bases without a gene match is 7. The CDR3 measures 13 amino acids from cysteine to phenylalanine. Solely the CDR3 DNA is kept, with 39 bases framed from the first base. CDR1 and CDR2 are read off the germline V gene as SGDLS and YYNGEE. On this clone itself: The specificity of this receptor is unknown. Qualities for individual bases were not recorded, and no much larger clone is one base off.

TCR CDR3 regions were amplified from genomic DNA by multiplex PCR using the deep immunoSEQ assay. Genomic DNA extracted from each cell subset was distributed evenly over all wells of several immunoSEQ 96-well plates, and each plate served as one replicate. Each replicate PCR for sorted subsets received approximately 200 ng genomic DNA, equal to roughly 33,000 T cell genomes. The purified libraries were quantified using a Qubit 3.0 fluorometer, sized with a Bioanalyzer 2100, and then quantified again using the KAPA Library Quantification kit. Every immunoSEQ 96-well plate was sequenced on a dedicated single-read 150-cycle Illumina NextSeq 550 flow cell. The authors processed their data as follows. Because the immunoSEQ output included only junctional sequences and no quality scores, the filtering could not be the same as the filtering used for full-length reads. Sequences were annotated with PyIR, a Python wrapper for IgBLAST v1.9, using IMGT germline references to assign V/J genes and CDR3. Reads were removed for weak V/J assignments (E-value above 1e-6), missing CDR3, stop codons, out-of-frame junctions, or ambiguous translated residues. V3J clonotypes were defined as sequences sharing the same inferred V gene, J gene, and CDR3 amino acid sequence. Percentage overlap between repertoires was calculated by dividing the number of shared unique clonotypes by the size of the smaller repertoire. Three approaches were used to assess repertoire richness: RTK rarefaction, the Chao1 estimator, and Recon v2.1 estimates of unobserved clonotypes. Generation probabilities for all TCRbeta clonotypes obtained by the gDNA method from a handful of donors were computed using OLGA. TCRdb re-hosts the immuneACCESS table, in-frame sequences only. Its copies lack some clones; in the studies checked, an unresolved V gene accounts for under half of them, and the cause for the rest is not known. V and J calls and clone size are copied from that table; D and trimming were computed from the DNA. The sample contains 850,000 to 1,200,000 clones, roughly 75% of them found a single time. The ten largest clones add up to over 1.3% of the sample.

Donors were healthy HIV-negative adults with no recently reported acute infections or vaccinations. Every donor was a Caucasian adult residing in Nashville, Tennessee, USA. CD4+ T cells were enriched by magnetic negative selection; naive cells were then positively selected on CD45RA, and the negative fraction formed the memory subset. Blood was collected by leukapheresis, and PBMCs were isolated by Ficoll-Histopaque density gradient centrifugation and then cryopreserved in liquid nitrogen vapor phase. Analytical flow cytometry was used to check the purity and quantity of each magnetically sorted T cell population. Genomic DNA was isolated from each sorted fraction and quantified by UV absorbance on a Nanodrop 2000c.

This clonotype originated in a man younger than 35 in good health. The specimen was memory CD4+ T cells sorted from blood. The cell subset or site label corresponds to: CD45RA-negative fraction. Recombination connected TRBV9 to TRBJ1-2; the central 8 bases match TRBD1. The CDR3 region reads CASTRTGRDGYTF. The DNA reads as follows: TGTGCCAGCACCCGGACAGGGAGGGATGGCTACACCTTC.